The source of this TCR beta chain is a study of tumor-infiltrating lymphocytes in primary liver carcinoma. Overall study: Men as well as women, aged 30 to 69 years, made up the patients. Stage T1-T3 N0M0 and a size of about 4.2 to 11 cm characterized the tumors. General study results and limits: Against blood, tumors held a significantly higher top-250-clone fraction (p = 0.039).

The study co-extracted DNA and RNA from approximately 20-30 mg of unsorted bulk tissue. Histology found more than 80% viable tumor cells per sample. In the case of this clonotype: Its target is not known. A junction boundary mismatches the germline segment, possibly from a read error.

Germline CDR1 SGHAT, CDR2 FQNNGV. This CDR3 is 15 amino acids long. With a constant-region primer, TCR beta cDNA was made from approximately 500 ng of total RNA. For TCR beta, libraries were produced by three nested multiplex PCR rounds using slightly modified ARM-PCR. Each of the first two PCR rounds ran nine to ten cycles with TRBV1-TRBV30 forward and C-beta reverse primers. MiXCR, applied by TCRdb to the multiplex PCR reads, yields one record per CDR3 protein. Of roughly 70,000 distinct CDR3 sequences listed, over 60% are singletons. Input material: liver tumor tissue from sampling region 4. The subset: tumor region T4, right-lateral pole. The sequence came from a man in his forties with primary liver carcinoma and hepatitis B virus infection. The chain recombines TRBV11-2 with TRBJ2-7; D may be TRBD1 (6 bases). The CDR3 sequence is CASSKGTGRTYEQYF. DNA for the CDR3: TGTGCCAGCAGCAAAGGAACAGGGAGAACCTATGAGCAGTACTTC. Together with reference TRBV11-2 and TRBJ2-7, the CDR3 gives the full variable domain: EAGVAQSPRYKIIEKRQSVAFWCNPISGHATLYWYQQILGQGPKLLIQFQNNGVVDDSQLPKDRFSAERLKGVDSTLKIQPAKLEDSAVYLCASSKGTGRTYEQYFGPGTRLTVT.